Shown below are 19 T cell receptor beta chains from a single sample sequenced in a study of shared clonotypes between healthy human individuals. Produced via immunoSEQ multiplex PCR; TCRdb's table is partial and in-frame only. The sample lists around 1.6 million clones, under 99% occurring once. The sequenced sample consisted of naive CD4+ T cells sorted from blood. The subset: CD45RA+ positively selected. The receptor set was obtained from a man aged 30 to 39 in good health.

Only one count was recorded for this clone. The V call is TRBV4-1, the J call TRBJ1-5, with 7 bases that match TRBD1. Trimming at V came to 2 bases and at J to 9 bases, leaving 7 bases not matched to a gene. CDR3 length: 14 amino acids. CDR1 and CDR2 (germline): MGHRA, YSYEKL. CDR3 region: CASSQPGQWTPQHF. In DNA form, the CDR3 reads TGCGCCAGCAGCCAACCGGGACAGTGGACGCCCCAGCATTTT.

The rearrangement joins TRBV25-1 to TRBJ1-4, with 8 bases lining up with TRBD1. The V and J ends lost 2 bases and 1 base, in that order; junction bases with no gene match: 6. Germline loops: CDR1 MGHDK, CDR2 SYGVNS. There are 17 residues in the CDR3. The CDR3 here is CASSERQGLGTNEKLFF. The CDR3 DNA reads as TGTGCCAGCAGTGAACGACAGGGGTTGGGAACTAATGAAAAACTGTTTTTT.

V usage is TRBV29-1 and J usage is TRBJ1-4; D is ambiguous. The germline V gene has CDR1 SQVTM and CDR2 ANQGSEA. The length of the CDR3 is 12 residues. The germline V and J ends were trimmed by 4 bases and 7 bases, with 10 bases remaining between them. CDR3 region: CSVGGVGEKLFF. In DNA, the CDR3 is TGCAGCGTTGGCGGTGTTGGTGAAAAACTGTTTTTT.

This sequence joins TRBV9 and TRBJ1-2; 11 bases align to TRBD1. Germline assignment: CDR1 SGDLS and CDR2 YYNGEE. This CDR3 region has 16 residues. J gave up 8 bases and V 0 bases, and 9 bases lay outside the gene matches. DNA for the CDR3: TGTGCCAGCAGCGTAGACCCCGGACAGGGGGCGGGCGGCTACACCTTC. Encoded protein: CASSVDPGQGAGGYTF.

The chain recombines TRBV18 with TRBJ2-3; 7 bases are shared with TRBD2. V shed 2 bases, J shed 2 bases, and the junction held 19 bases outside the gene matches. The CDR3 is made up of 20 amino acids. Germline V gene sequence: CDR1 KGHSH, CDR2 LQKENI. The CDR3 bases are TGTGCCAGCTCACCATCTGCTAGCGGCATAGCCCCGACATTCACAGATACGCAGTATTTT. It yields the protein CASSPSASGIAPTFTDTQYF.

V usage is TRBV2 and J usage is TRBJ2-5; 10 nucleotides line up with TRBD1. CDR3 size: 14 residues. V was pared by 7 bases and J by 4 bases, with 6 bases of the junction left unmatched. Germline assignment: CDR1 SNHLY and CDR2 FYNNEI. CDR3 sequence reads: CASNGQGGPETQYF. In nucleotides, the CDR3 is TGTGCCAGCAACGGACAGGGGGGGCCAGAGACCCAGTACTTC. Filled out from reference TRBV2 and TRBJ2-5, the complete variable domain reads EPEVTQTPSHQVTQMGQEVILRCVPISNHLYFYWYRQILGQKVEFLVSFYNNEISEKSEIFDDQFSVERPDGSNFTLKIRSTKLEDSAMYFCASNGQGGPETQYFGPGTRLLVL.

The chain is built from TRBV18 and TRBJ2-7; 13 bases are shared with TRBD2. CDR3 size: 15 residues. V was pared by 8 bases and J by 3 bases, with 7 bases of the junction left unmatched. Germline values: CDR1 KGHSH, CDR2 LQKENI. Here the CDR3 DNA reads TGTGCCAGCCGACCGAGACTAGCGGGAGGCTACGAGCAGTACTTC. Amino acid sequence: CASRPRLAGGYEQYF.

The chain is built from TRBV7-6 and TRBJ2-2; D ambiguous. The CDR3 spans 14 residues. The germline V and J ends were trimmed by 0 bases and 5 bases, with 7 bases remaining between them. From germline, CDR1 is SGHVS and CDR2 FNYEAQ. The CDR3 DNA sequence: TGTGCCAGCAGCTTAGCCGGGCAAACCGGGGAGCTGTTTTTT. Its protein is CASSLAGQTGELFF.

A note on this clone: This CDR3 is also generated by other DNA sequences in the sample. The chain combines TRBV6-6 with TRBJ2-7; D unresolved. V gave up 5 bases and J gave up 3 bases, with 5 bases separating them. The CDR3 covers 11 residues. Germline V gene sequence: CDR1 MNHNY, CDR2 SVGAGI (reference sequence). The chain's CDR3 is CASSPFYEQYF. The CDR3 bases are TGTGCCAGCAGTCCATTCTACGAGCAGTACTTC.

Comments on this clone: Additional DNA sequences in this sample encode the identical CDR3. This chain connects TRBV5-4 to TRBJ2-7; TRBD1 agrees at 11 bases. Looked up from germline, CDR1 is SGHNT and CDR2 is YYREEE (reference sequence). The length of the CDR3 is 15 residues. The ends lost 1 base at V and 5 bases at J; junction bases unmatched: 5. The CDR3 nucleotides are TGTGCCAGCAGCTTGCCGGGACAGGGGGTCGACGAGCAGTACTTC. This translates into CASSLPGQGVDEQYF.

CDR3 region: CASSERPTPSTDTQYF. In DNA, the CDR3 is TGTGCCAGCAGTGAGAGGCCAACCCCTAGCACAGATACGCAGTATTTT. The chain carries TRBV6-4 and TRBJ2-3; no firm D call. CDR3 length: 16 residues. Trimming shortened V by 3 bases and J by 0 bases, and 13 bases separated the two germline ends. The V gene's germline CDR1 is MRHNA and CDR2 SNTAGT.

This chain uses TRBV5-1 with TRBJ2-1, with TRBD2 matching over 11 bases. The CDR3 totals 14 residues. CDR1 is SGHRS, CDR2 YFSETQ, per germline. J lost 10 bases, V lost 4 bases, and 7 bases had no gene match. Here the CDR3 reads CASSRTSGSGEQFF. CDR3 DNA sequence: TGCGCCAGCAGCCGAACTAGCGGGAGTGGAGAGCAGTTCTTC.

The chain carries TRBV5-1 and TRBJ2-1, with D unclear. Germline V lookup: CDR1 SGHRS, CDR2 YFSETQ. This CDR3 is built from 12 residues. V was cut by 0 bases and J by 8 bases, with 6 bases left in between. DNA of the CDR3: TGCGCCAGCAGCTTGGGTCCGTATGAGCAGTTCTTC. Translated, it gives CASSLGPYEQFF. The whole variable domain, remainder taken from reference TRBV5-1 and TRBJ2-1, is KAGVTQTPRYLIKTRGQQVTLSCSPISGHRSVSWYQQTPGQGLQFLFEYFSETQRNKGNFPGRFSGRQFSNSRSEMNVSTLELGDSALYLCASSLGPYEQFFGPGTRLTVL.

Regarding this clone: Other DNA sequences in this sample translate to the same CDR3. V is TRBV19 and J is TRBJ2-7, with TRBD2 matching 7 bases. The CDR3 has 14 residues. J gave up 2 bases and V 2 bases, and 3 bases lay outside the gene matches. Germline loops: CDR1 LNHDA, CDR2 SQIVND (reference sequence). The CDR3 loop reads CASSISGTTYEQYF. The CDR3 DNA reads as TGTGCCAGTAGTATAAGCGGGACCACCTACGAGCAGTACTTC.

With regard to this clone: Other DNA sequences in the sample encode the same CDR3. The chain recombines TRBV10-3 with TRBJ1-2; D not resolved. CDR3 length equals 12 residues. V lost 6 bases and J 2 bases, leaving 7 bases between the germline ends. From germline, CDR1 is ENHRY and CDR2 SYGVKD. The DNA for the CDR3 is TGTGCCATCAGAGGGCAGAACTATGGCTACACCTTC. It yields the protein CAIRGQNYGYTF.

The genes are TRBV6-5 and TRBJ2-7, with a tentative D call TRBD1 (5 bases). This CDR3 is built from 13 residues. V lost 0 bases, J lost 6 bases, and 9 bases lay in between. The germline CDR1 and CDR2 sequences are MNHEY and SVGAGI. The CDR3 DNA is TGTGCCAGCAGTTACTCGACCAGGGTCGAGCAGTACTTC. It encodes CASSYSTRVEQYF.

The V call is TRBV4-1, the J call TRBJ2-2; D is undetermined. V gave up 0 bases and J gave up 0 bases, with 11 bases separating them. The length of the CDR3 is 17 residues. Germline V gene lookup returns CDR1 MGHRA and CDR2 YSYEKL. The CDR3 DNA is TGCGCCAGCAGCCAAGACGTAGAGCGATCGAACACCGGGGAGCTGTTTTTT. Translation gives CASSQDVERSNTGELFF.

This clone was detected only once. The chain couples TRBV7-8 to TRBJ2-7; unclear D gene. The V gene's germline CDR1 is SGHVS and CDR2 FQNEAQ. V lost 1 base, J lost 3 bases, and 10 bases lay in between. The CDR3 is made up of 14 amino acids. The CDR3 protein is CASSLGGYGYEQYF. The CDR3, as DNA: TGTGCCAGCAGCTTAGGGGGATACGGCTACGAGCAGTACTTC.

The rearrangement links TRBV4-2 to TRBJ2-7; 13 bases are a match to TRBD2. The CDR3 length is 19 residues. Trimming at V came to 3 bases and at J to 0 bases, leaving 11 bases not matched to a gene. Germline V gives CDR1 LGHNA, CDR2 YNFKEQ. CDR3 DNA: TGTGCCAGCAGCCATTACCGGACTAGCGGGAGTTTGGGCTCCTACGAGCAGTACTTC. Its translation: CASSHYRTSGSLGSYEQYF.